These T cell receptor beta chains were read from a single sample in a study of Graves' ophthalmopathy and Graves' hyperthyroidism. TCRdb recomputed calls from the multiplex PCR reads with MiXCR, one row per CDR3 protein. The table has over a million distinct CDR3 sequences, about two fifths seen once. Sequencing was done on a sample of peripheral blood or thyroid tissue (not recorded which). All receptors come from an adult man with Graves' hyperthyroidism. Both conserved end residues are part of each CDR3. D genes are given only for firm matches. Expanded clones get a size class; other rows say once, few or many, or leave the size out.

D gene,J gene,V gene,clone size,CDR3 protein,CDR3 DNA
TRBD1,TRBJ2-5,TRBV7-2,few,CASSLTGQGQETQYF,TGTGCCAGCAGCTTGACCGGACAGGGACAAGAGACCCAGTACTTC
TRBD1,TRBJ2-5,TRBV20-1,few,CSAGDRRIQETQYF,TGCAGTGCGGGGGACAGAAGAATTCAAGAGACCCAGTACTTC
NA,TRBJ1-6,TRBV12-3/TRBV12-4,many,CASTWDNRRGSPLHF,TGTGCCAGCACCTGGGACAACCGAAGGGGTTCACCCCTCCACTTT
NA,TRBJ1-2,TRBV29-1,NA,CSVVGGWGYTF,TGCAGCGTTGTTGGGGGTTGGGGCTACACCTTC
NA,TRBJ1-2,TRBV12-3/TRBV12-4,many,CASSTSTAHYGYTF,TGTGCCAGCAGCACGTCGACAGCGCACTATGGCTACACCTTC
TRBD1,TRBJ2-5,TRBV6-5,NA,CASSYWTGGRYQETQYF,TGTGCCAGCAGTTACTGGACAGGGGGCCGGTACCAAGAGACCCAGTACTTC
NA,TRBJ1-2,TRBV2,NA,CASSGQEGGYDYTF,TGTGCCAGCAGTGGGCAGGAGGGCGGCTATGACTACACCTTC
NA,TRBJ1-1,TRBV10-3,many,CAISELDLLNTEAFF,TGTGCCATCAGTGAGTTAGACCTGTTGAACACTGAAGCTTTCTTT
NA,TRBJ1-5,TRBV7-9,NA,CASSLEGGRESQHF,TGTGCCAGCAGCTTAGAAGGGGGAAGGGAGTCCCAGCATTTT
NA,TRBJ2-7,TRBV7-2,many,CASSLAPGASGRDYEQYF,NA
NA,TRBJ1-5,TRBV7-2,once,CASSVGDGQPQHF,TGTGCCAGCAGTGTTGGTGACGGCCAGCCCCAGCATTTT
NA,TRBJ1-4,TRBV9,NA,CASSVTTEKLFF,TGTGCCAGCAGCGTAACGACAGAAAAACTGTTTTTT
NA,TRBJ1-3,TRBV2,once,CASSASRSNTIYF,TGTGCCAGCAGTGCGTCCAGGAGTAACACCATATATTTT
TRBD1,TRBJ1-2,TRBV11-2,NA,CASSFRGRAPYGYTF,TGTGCCAGCAGCTTTAGGGGGCGGGCTCCTTATGGCTACACCTTC
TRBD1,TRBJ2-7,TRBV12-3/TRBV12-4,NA,CAGSLTGGSEQYF,TGTGCCGGCAGTTTAACAGGGGGCTCCGAGCAGTACTTC
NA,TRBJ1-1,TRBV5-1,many,CASELGRGAAEAFF,TGCGCCAGCGAGTTGGGGAGGGGGGCTGCTGAAGCTTTCTTT
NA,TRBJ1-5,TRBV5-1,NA,CASSTGYNQPQHF,TGCGCCAGCAGCACGGGGTACAATCAGCCCCAGCATTTT
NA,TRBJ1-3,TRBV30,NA,CAWNGVTGPGNTIYF,TGTGCCTGGAATGGCGTAACAGGTCCTGGAAACACCATATATTTT
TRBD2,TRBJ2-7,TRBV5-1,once,CASSRTSGREYF,TGTGCCAGCAGCCGGACTAGCGGGAGAGAGTACTTC
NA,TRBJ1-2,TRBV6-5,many,CASSYGSYGYTF,TGTGCCAGCAGTTATGGCAGCTATGGCTACACCTTC
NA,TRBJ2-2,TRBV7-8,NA,CASSLKGVTGELFF,TGTGCCAGCAGCTTAAAAGGGGTCACCGGGGAGCTGTTTTTT
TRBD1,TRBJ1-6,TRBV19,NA,CASIDPGQGAYGRAGGSPLHF,TGTGCCAGTATCGATCCGGGACAGGGGGCGTACGGGAGGGCAGGGGGGTCACCCCTCCACTTT
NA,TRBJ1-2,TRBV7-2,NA,CASSSESNNYGYTF,TGTGCCAGCAGTTCTGAGAGCAATAACTATGGCTACACCTTC
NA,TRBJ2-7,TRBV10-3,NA,CASTLEVTYEQYF,TGTGCCAGCACTCTCGAGGTGACCTACGAGCAGTACTTC
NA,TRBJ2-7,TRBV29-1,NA,CSVGGTYEQYF,TGCAGCGTGGGCGGTACCTACGAGCAGTACTTC
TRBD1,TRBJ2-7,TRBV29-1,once,CSVRGQGARYEQYF,TGCAGCGTTCGTGGGCAGGGGGCTAGGTACGAGCAGTACTTC
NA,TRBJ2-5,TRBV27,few,CASRESGRETQYF,TGTGCCAGCAGGGAATCAGGGCGTGAGACCCAGTACTTC
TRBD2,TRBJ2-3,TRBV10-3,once,CATRTSGRRSSFADTQYF,TGTGCCACCCGGACTAGCGGGAGAAGGTCTAGCTTCGCAGATACGCAGTATTTT
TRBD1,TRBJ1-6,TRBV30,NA,CAGRQGYNSPLHF,TGTGCCGGGCGACAGGGCTATAATTCACCCCTCCACTTT
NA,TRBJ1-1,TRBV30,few,CAWARRGNTEAFF,TGTGCCTGGGCCCGGAGAGGGAACACTGAAGCTTTCTTT
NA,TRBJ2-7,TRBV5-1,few,CASANQGGTREQYF,TGCGCCAGCGCCAATCAGGGGGGGACCCGCGAGCAGTACTTC
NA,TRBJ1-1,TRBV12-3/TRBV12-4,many,CASSSTGLAFF,TGTGCCAGCAGTTCGACAGGACTAGCTTTCTTT
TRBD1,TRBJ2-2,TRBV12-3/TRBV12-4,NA,CASSLGQALNTGELFF,TGTGCCAGCAGTTTGGGACAGGCCCTGAACACCGGGGAGCTGTTTTTT
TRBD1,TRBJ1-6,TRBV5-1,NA,CASSPRDRGTSPLHF,TGCGCCAGCAGCCCCCGGGACAGAGGAACATCACCCCTCCACTTT
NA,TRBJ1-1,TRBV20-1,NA,CSAKVTTTEAFF,TGCAGTGCTAAGGTCACCACCACTGAAGCTTTCTTT